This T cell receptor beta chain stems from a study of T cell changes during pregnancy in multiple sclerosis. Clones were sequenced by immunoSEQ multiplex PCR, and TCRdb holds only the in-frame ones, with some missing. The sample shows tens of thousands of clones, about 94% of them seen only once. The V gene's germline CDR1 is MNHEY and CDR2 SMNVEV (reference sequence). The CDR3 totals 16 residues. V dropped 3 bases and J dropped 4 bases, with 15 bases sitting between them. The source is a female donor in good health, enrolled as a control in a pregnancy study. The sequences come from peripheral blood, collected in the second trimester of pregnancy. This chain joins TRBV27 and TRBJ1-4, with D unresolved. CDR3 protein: CASSLGYETINEKLFF. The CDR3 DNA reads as TGTGCCAGCAGTTTGGGGTACGAGACTATTAATGAAAAACTGTTTTTT.